This TCR beta chain is from a study of beta chain features in type 1 diabetes. The authors reverse transcribed all of the isolated RNA, so sequencing captured expressed TCRB transcripts. Average reads for naive, central memory and regulatory T cell samples were 3.5 million to 4.5 million. Libraries were prepared by immunoSEQ multiplex PCR; TCRdb keeps only in-frame clonotypes and omits some of them. Among 600,000 or so clones, roughly 12% were seen once, and the ten largest hold 0.095% to 0.15%. The CDR3 has 15 residues. The V and J ends lost 4 bases and 5 bases respectively, with 14 bases between them. Germline V gene lookup returns CDR1 SGHTA and CDR2 FQGNSA. This clone was detected a few times. Its antigen is not identified. Study outcomes and limitations: Shorter TCRB CDR3s, moderately but significantly so, were found in Type 1 diabetes patients in all four CD4+ subsets.

The source of this sequence is a man under 40 with type 1 diabetes. The sequenced material came from naive CD4+ T cells from blood. The chain links TRBV7-2 to TRBJ2-2; D may be TRBD1 (7 bases). CDR3 DNA: TGTGCCAGCAGCTCCCGACAGGGAGGAACCGGGGAGCTGTTTTTT. This gives the protein CASSSRQGGTGELFF.